The 25 T cell receptor beta chains below come from one sample, sequenced in a study of blood T cell repertoires in COVID-19. Clones were sequenced by immunoSEQ multiplex PCR, and TCRdb holds only the in-frame ones, with some missing. The sample records 170,000 or so clones, about 75% being singletons. The sample consisted of peripheral blood. The source is a woman between 65 and 79 years old with acute or convalescent COVID-19.

The V gene is TRBV14, the J gene TRBJ2-1; unclear D gene. The CDR3 contains 14 residues. V was trimmed by 0 bases and J by 6 bases, leaving 9 bases between them. Germline lookup yields CDR1 SGHDN and CDR2 FVKESK. The CDR3 region has the DNA TGTGCCAGCAGCCAAGATCTAGTATCCAATGAGCAGTTCTTC. Amino acid sequence: CASSQDLVSNEQFF.

The CDR3 spells CASRSAGVKGTEAFF. The CDR3 region has the DNA TGCGCCAGCAGGTCCGCAGGGGTAAAGGGCACTGAAGCTTTCTTT. V gene TRBV5-1 combines with J gene TRBJ1-1, with D possibly being TRBD1 (6 bases). The V gene lost 5 bases and the J gene lost 4 bases, with 18 bases spanning the gap. Germline lookup yields CDR1 SGHRS and CDR2 YFSETQ. The CDR3 is 15 amino acids.

This chain uses TRBV18 with TRBJ2-3; possible D gene TRBD2, 6 bases. Germline CDR1 KGHSH, CDR2 LQKENI. The CDR3 length is 15 residues. Trimming removed 3 bases from V and 4 bases from J, with 14 bases in between. CDR3 in DNA: TGTGCCAGCTCACCTATAACGGGAGAGGCAGATACGCAGTATTTT. Encoded protein: CASSPITGEADTQYF. The complete variable domain, with remaining parts taken from reference TRBV18 and TRBJ2-3, reads NAGVMQNPRHLVRRRGQEARLRCSPMKGHSHVYWYRQLPEEGLKFMVYLQKENIIDESGMPKERFSAEFPKEGPSILRIQQVVRGDSAAYFCASSPITGEADTQYFGPGTRLTVL.

This clone was recorded a few times. V gene TRBV5-1 combines with J gene TRBJ2-2; 8 nucleotides match TRBD2. The CDR3 loop spans 15 amino acids. Germline V gene sequence: CDR1 SGHRS, CDR2 YFSETQ. The trim removed 4 bases at V and 6 bases at J, leaving 8 bases unmatched. The CDR3 sequence: CASSAGLASAGELFF. CDR3 nucleotides: TGCGCCAGCAGCGCCGGACTAGCATCAGCCGGGGAGCTGTTTTTT.

The rearrangement links TRBV30 to TRBJ2-3, with 8 bases that match TRBD2. The trim removed 1 base at V and 6 bases at J, leaving 9 bases unmatched. The CDR3 sequence is 15 residues long. The germline V gene encodes CDR1 GTSNPN and CDR2 SVGIG (reference sequence). CDR3 nucleotides: TGTGCCTGGAGTGCTTTGCGGGGGGTATCGGATACGCAGTATTTT. Translating gives CAWSALRGVSDTQYF. Drawing the rest from reference TRBV30 and TRBJ2-3, the complete variable domain is SQTIHQWPATLVQPVGSPLSLECTVEGTSNPNLYWYRQAAGRGLQLLFYSVGIGQISSEVPQNLSASRPQDRQFILSSKKLLLSDSGFYLCAWSALRGVSDTQYFGPGTRLTVL.

The CDR3 is CASRFKASNTGELFF. In DNA, the CDR3 is TGTGCCAGCAGGTTCAAAGCCTCGAACACCGGGGAGCTGTTTTTT. This chain uses TRBV2 with TRBJ2-2; unclear D gene. The germline V gene encodes CDR1 SNHLY and CDR2 FYNNEI. The CDR3 loop spans 15 amino acids. V gave up 6 bases and J gave up 0 bases, with 11 bases separating them. Together with reference TRBV2 and TRBJ2-2, the CDR3 gives the full variable domain: EPEVTQTPSHQVTQMGQEVILRCVPISNHLYFYWYRQILGQKVEFLVSFYNNEISEKSEIFDDQFSVERPDGSNFTLKIRSTKLEDSAMYFCASRFKASNTGELFFGEGSRLTVL.

This clone was detected only a few times. This chain links TRBV2 with TRBJ2-5; TRBD2 aligns across 14 bases. The CDR3 length is 16 residues. The V gene's germline CDR1 is SNHLY and CDR2 FYNNEI. The ends lost 6 bases at V and 1 base at J; junction bases unmatched: 4. CDR3 in DNA: TGTGCCAGCAGGACTAGCGGGAGGGGGGGCCAAGAGACCCAGTACTTC. Translation gives CASRTSGRGGQETQYF.

The chain carries TRBV3-1 (or the pseudogene TRBV3-2) and TRBJ1-1, with TRBD1 matching over 8 bases. The CDR3 covers 17 residues. Germline CDR1 and CDR2: LGHDT and YNNKEL (reference sequence). Trimming cost V 3 bases and J 5 bases; bases outside gene matches: 14. The CDR3 bases are TGTGCCAGCAGCCACTCCCCCAGGGGGCGAGGTCCGACTGAAGCTTTCTTT. Amino acid sequence: CASSHSPRGRGPTEAFF.

The chain joins TRBV5-1 to TRBJ2-6; 10 bases line up with TRBD2. The V and J ends lost 4 bases and 1 base, in that order; junction bases with no gene match: 14. The CDR3 runs 20 residues. Germline V gene sequence: CDR1 SGHRS, CDR2 YFSETQ. The CDR3 protein is CASSEDREGSGRSGANVLTF. CDR3 DNA sequence: TGCGCCAGCAGCGAGGACAGGGAAGGTAGCGGGAGGTCTGGGGCCAACGTCCTGACTTTC.

This clone came up once. This sequence joins TRBV5-1 and TRBJ2-2; D unresolved. The V gene's germline CDR1 is SGHRS and CDR2 YFSETQ. V gave up 4 bases and J gave up 1 base, with 14 bases separating them. The CDR3 loop spans 16 amino acids. The CDR3 loop reads CASSPLLGLNTGELFF. The CDR3 DNA follows: TGCGCCAGCAGCCCGTTACTGGGCCTGAACACCGGGGAGCTGTTTTTT.

This clone appeared a few times. The rearrangement uses TRBV7-6 and TRBJ1-1, with a tentative D call TRBD1 (6 bases). The V gene lost 5 bases and the J gene lost 1 base, with 11 bases spanning the gap. Germline values: CDR1 SGHVS, CDR2 FNYEAQ. This CDR3 comprises 14 residues. The CDR3 region has the DNA TGTGCCAGCAGCGGGGGCCTCGGGAACACTGAAGCTTTCTTT. It specifies CASSGGLGNTEAFF.

The genes are TRBV19 and TRBJ1-6; D not resolved. V lost 10 bases and J 4 bases, leaving 11 bases between the germline ends. Germline lookup yields CDR1 LNHDA and CDR2 SQIVND (reference sequence). The CDR3 loop spans 13 amino acids. Here the CDR3 DNA reads TGTGCCACAAGGAGTAGGTATAATTCACCCCTCCACTTT. It specifies CATRSRYNSPLHF.

The rearrangement joins TRBV14 to TRBJ2-7; possibly TRBD1 for D (5 bases). There are 15 residues in the CDR3. The germline CDR1 and CDR2 sequences are SGHDN and FVKESK. The ends were cut back, 4 bases at V and 1 base at J, with 14 bases in the middle. The CDR3 coding sequence is TGTGCCAGCAGCCCCCTTTGGGGCAGGTCCTACGAGCAGTACTTC. Encoded protein: CASSPLWGRSYEQYF.

CDR3 protein: CASSPISGDEQYF. The CDR3 coding sequence is TGTGCCAGCTCACCAATCTCCGGGGACGAGCAGTACTTC. The J gene is TRBJ2-7, the V gene TRBV18, with D perhaps matching TRBD2 (5 bases). V was pared by 2 bases and J by 5 bases, with 10 bases between. The germline CDR1 and CDR2 sequences are KGHSH and LQKENI. There are 13 residues in the CDR3.

The V gene is TRBV3-1 (or the pseudogene TRBV3-2), the J gene TRBJ2-2, with 11 nucleotides matching TRBD2. Looked up from germline, CDR1 is LGHDT and CDR2 is YNNKEL (reference sequence). With V trimmed by 2 bases and J by 0 bases, 8 bases remained unmatched. The CDR3 totals 19 residues. The CDR3, as DNA: TGTGCCAGCAGCCAAAAAGCGACTAGCGGGATTACGAACACCGGGGAGCTGTTTTTT. The encoded protein is CASSQKATSGITNTGELFF.

V is TRBV6-1 and J is TRBJ2-3; tentatively, D is TRBD2 (6 bases). This CDR3 is 15 amino acids long. Deletions cut 1 base from V and 4 bases from J, with 12 bases between. CDR1 is MNHNS and CDR2 is SASEGT in the germline V gene. CDR3 in amino acids: CASSEGGGGADTQYF. CDR3 nucleotides: TGTGCCAGCAGTGAAGGGGGAGGAGGGGCAGATACGCAGTATTTT.

V and J are TRBV2 and TRBJ2-1, with 9 positions matching TRBD2. The junction had 4 bases not matched to a gene; V was cut back by 2 bases and J by 5 bases. Germline CDR1 SNHLY, CDR2 FYNNEI. The CDR3 covers 15 residues. This CDR3 reads CASSELTSGNNEQFF. In nucleotides, the CDR3 is TGTGCCAGCAGTGAATTGACTAGCGGAAACAATGAGCAGTTCTTC.

For this clone: Additional DNA sequences in this sample encode the identical CDR3. The chain is built from TRBV7-9 and TRBJ1-5; D gene unclear. This CDR3 contains 12 residues. The V gene lost 2 bases and the J gene lost 4 bases, with 3 bases spanning the gap. The germline V gene has CDR1 SEHNR and CDR2 FQNEAQ (reference sequence). CDR3 protein: CASSLLNQPQHF. CDR3 nucleotide sequence: TGTGCCAGCAGCTTATTAAATCAGCCCCAGCATTTT.

The V call is TRBV13, the J call TRBJ2-3, with TRBD2 matching over 10 bases. Germline V gives CDR1 PRHDT, CDR2 FYEKMQ (reference sequence). Losses at the gene ends were 2 bases for V and 2 bases for J; bases not matched to a gene: 10. This CDR3 is 18 amino acids long. This CDR3 reads CASSLPSGSALDTDTQYF. The CDR3 coding sequence is TGTGCCAGCAGCTTACCTAGCGGGAGCGCCTTAGACACAGATACGCAGTATTTT.

In its sample, this clone was seen many times. The gene calls are TRBV7-9 and TRBJ1-5, with a possible D match to TRBD1 (5 bases). Trimming cost V 1 base and J 1 base, with 5 bases left between them. The CDR3 has 14 amino acids. Per the germline V gene, CDR1 is SEHNR and CDR2 is FQNEAQ (reference sequence). The CDR3, as DNA: TGTGCCAGCAGCTTAGGACAGAGCAATCAGCCCCAGCATTTT. It specifies CASSLGQSNQPQHF.

The rearrangement joins TRBV27 to TRBJ2-1; TRBD2 matches 14 bases. After removal of 5 bases from V and 15 bases from J, the junction contained 6 bases not matched to a gene. CDR3 length equals 13 residues. Per the germline V gene, CDR1 is MNHEY and CDR2 is SMNVEV (reference sequence). In DNA form, the CDR3 reads TGTGCCAGCAGTCCGACTAGCGGGAGGGCCGGGTTCTTC. It encodes CASSPTSGRAGFF.

The chain uses TRBV3-1 (or the pseudogene TRBV3-2) and TRBJ1-4; D is unresolved. Germline V gives CDR1 LGHDT, CDR2 YNNKEL (reference sequence). The CDR3 has 12 amino acids. The V and J ends lost 6 bases and 5 bases respectively, with 7 bases between them. This CDR3 reads CASSYANEKLFF. The DNA of the CDR3 is TGTGCCAGCAGTTACGCGAATGAAAAACTGTTTTTT.

The chain employs TRBV5-5 and TRBJ1-4; the D gene is possibly TRBD1 (6 bases). Germline V gene sequence: CDR1 SGHKS, CDR2 YYEKEE (reference sequence). Trimming pared 1 base from V and 6 bases from J, leaving 13 bases between. The CDR3 runs 15 residues. The CDR3 region is CASSLTLTGHEKLFF. Written as DNA, the CDR3 is TGTGCCAGCAGCTTGACCCTGACAGGTCATGAAAAACTGTTTTTT.

The CDR3 bases are TGTGCCAGCAGCTTTACAGGGTCCGGGGAGCTGTTTTTT. Its translation is CASSFTGSGELFF. The chain links TRBV5-4 to TRBJ2-2, with D possibly TRBD1 on 6 matching bases. This CDR3 has 13 residues. Germline CDR1 reads SGHNT; CDR2 reads YYREEE (reference sequence). V was clipped by 2 bases and J by 6 bases, with 8 bases between them.

The chain carries TRBV11-2 and TRBJ2-1, with a possible D match to TRBD2 (6 bases). This CDR3 comprises 15 residues. Trimming took 4 bases from V and 0 from J, leaving 10 bases between them. Per germline, CDR1 SGHAT and CDR2 FQNNGV. The CDR3 region is CASSSNSGSYNEQFF. CDR3 in DNA: TGTGCCAGCAGCTCGAATAGCGGCTCCTACAATGAGCAGTTCTTC.